Listed below are T cell receptor beta chains from one sample, sequenced in a study of blood T cell repertoires in COVID-19. This table comes from immunoSEQ multiplex PCR, and its TCRdb copy is limited to in-frame clones, with some not included. The sample yields 260,000 or so clones, under 90% seen once. Source material: PBMCs or T cells enriched from blood (not recorded which). These receptors came from a man between 18 and 29 years old who had recovered from COVID-19. The CDR3 runs from the conserved cysteine through the conserved F or W. Each record gives: D gene, V gene, J gene, clone size, CDR3 protein, CDR3 DNA. A D gene is named only where the DNA matches it firmly. Only some rows state a clone size, as once, few, many or a class for expanded clones.

>NA|TRBV19|TRBJ2-1|NA
CASIFQAGSYNEQFF
TGTGCCAGTATATTCCAGGCGGGATCCTACAATGAGCAGTTCTTC
>NA|TRBV30|TRBJ1-4|NA
CAWSVPKAYEKLFF
TGTGCCTGGAGTGTCCCTAAAGCTTATGAAAAACTGTTTTTT
>TRBD2|TRBV9|TRBJ2-1|NA
CASSTAGGSYNEQFF
TGTGCCAGCAGCACAGCGGGAGGGTCGTACAATGAGCAGTTCTTC
>NA|TRBV2|TRBJ2-5|NA
CASSPGFEETQYF
TGTGCCAGCAGTCCAGGGTTTGAGGAGACCCAGTACTTC
>NA|TRBV19|TRBJ2-7|NA
CASSIGPDEQYF
TGTGCCAGTAGTATAGGGCCAGACGAGCAGTACTTC
>NA|TRBV30|TRBJ1-1|NA
CAWRSGELEAFF
TGTGCCTGGAGGTCTGGGGAGCTCGAAGCTTTCTTT
>TRBD1|TRBV28|TRBJ1-2|NA
CASSLPLGGDYGYTF
TGTGCCAGCAGTTTACCGCTAGGGGGCGACTATGGCTACACCTTC
>NA|TRBV10-3|TRBJ1-2|NA
CAIGGVNGYTF
TGTGCCATCGGAGGGGTGAATGGCTACACCTTC
>NA|TRBV5-6|TRBJ1-1|once
CASSLWVRGGTTEAFF
TGTGCCAGCAGCTTGTGGGTTCGGGGAGGTACCACTGAAGCTTTCTTT
>TRBD1|TRBV6-5|TRBJ1-2|NA
CASSYSRTGGGYGYTF
TGTGCCAGCAGTTATTCCCGGACAGGGGGCGGCTATGGCTACACCTTC
>NA|TRBV7-9|TRBJ1-5|NA
CASSDGGDSNQPQHF
TGTGCCAGCAGCGACGGGGGGGATAGCAATCAGCCCCAGCATTTT
>NA|TRBV6-2/TRBV6-3|TRBJ2-2|many
CASSSERATGELFF
TGTGCCAGCAGTTCAGAGCGGGCGACCGGGGAGCTGTTTTTT
>TRBD2|TRBV11-2|TRBJ2-5|NA
CASMDNLRLLAGGETQYF
TGTGCCAGCATGGACAATCTGCGACTACTAGCGGGAGGAGAGACCCAGTACTTC
>NA|TRBV30|TRBJ1-3|NA
CAWSENSLSGNTIYF
TGTGCCTGGAGTGAAAACAGCCTCTCTGGAAACACCATATATTTT
>NA|TRBV4-1|TRBJ1-4|NA
CASSQPTESNEKLFF
TGCGCCAGCAGCCAACCGACAGAGTCTAATGAAAAACTGTTTTTT
>NA|TRBV13|TRBJ1-2|NA
CASSLSVEGYGYTF
TGTGCCAGCAGCCTATCGGTCGAGGGTTATGGCTACACCTTC
>NA|TRBV7-2|TRBJ2-7|NA
CASSLTGGLEQYF
TGTGCCAGCAGCTTAACCGGTGGACTCGAGCAGTACTTC
>TRBD2|TRBV28|TRBJ2-3|NA
CASSLYRLARGDTQYF
TGTGCCAGCAGTTTATACCGACTAGCGAGGGGAGATACGCAGTATTTT
>NA|TRBV5-1|TRBJ1-1|NA
CASRDGTPGTEAFF
TGCGCCAGCAGGGATGGGACTCCTGGGACTGAAGCTTTCTTT
>TRBD2|TRBV2|TRBJ2-7|few
CASRGLAGGPREQYF
TGTGCCAGCAGGGGACTAGCGGGAGGGCCGCGGGAGCAGTACTTC
>NA|TRBV3-1/TRBV3-2|TRBJ2-1|NA
CASRLGLPSYNEQFF
TGTGCCAGCAGATTAGGACTACCATCCTACAATGAGCAGTTCTTC
>TRBD1|TRBV2|TRBJ1-1|once
CASSEQGPSGTEAFF
TGTGCCAGCAGCGAACAGGGGCCCTCGGGCACTGAAGCTTTCTTT
>NA|TRBV2|TRBJ1-4|NA
CASSEAGSVDEKLFF
TGTGCCAGCAGTGAAGCTGGGAGCGTCGATGAAAAACTGTTTTTT
>NA|TRBV7-7|TRBJ2-2|once
CASSSTLGTYTGELFF
TGTGCTAGCAGCTCAACCCTCGGGACATACACCGGGGAGCTGTTTTTT
>TRBD2|TRBV19|TRBJ2-1|NA
CASISPGGYEQFF
TGTGCCAGTATTTCACCGGGAGGTTATGAGCAGTTCTTC
>NA|TRBV27|TRBJ1-1|NA
CASTAFGGTEAFF
TGTGCCAGCACGGCCTTCGGGGGTACTGAAGCTTTCTTT
>NA|TRBV7-9|TRBJ2-3|NA
CASSSRVSGTSTDTQYF
TGTGCCAGCAGCTCGCGGGTTAGTGGGACTAGCACAGATACGCAGTATTTT
>TRBD1|TRBV10-3|TRBJ2-1|NA
CATNRDRGLNEQFF
TGTGCCACTAACCGGGACAGGGGCCTCAATGAGCAGTTCTTC
>NA|TRBV25-1|TRBJ2-1|NA
CASNSINEQFF
TGTGCCAGCAACTCGATCAATGAGCAGTTCTTC
>NA|TRBV19|TRBJ2-6|NA
CASTLSTGANVLTF
TGTGCCAGTACCCTATCGACTGGGGCCAACGTCCTGACTTTC
>TRBD2|TRBV19|TRBJ2-1|NA
CASSRLAGSYNEQFF
TGTGCCAGTAGTCGACTAGCGGGATCCTACAATGAGCAGTTCTTC
>NA|TRBV3-1/TRBV3-2|TRBJ2-2|few
CASSPDGGELFF
TGTGCCAGCAGCCCAGACGGGGGGGAGCTGTTTTTT
>NA|TRBV5-5|TRBJ1-5|NA
CASSLSHRAVDQPQHF
TGTGCCAGCAGCTTATCCCACAGGGCAGTTGACCAGCCCCAGCATTTT
>NA|TRBV7-8|TRBJ1-2|NA
CASSPLMDEKNFGTNYGYTF
TGTGCCAGCAGCCCCCTTATGGACGAGAAGAATTTCGGGACTAACTATGGCTACACCTTC
>NA|TRBV24-1|TRBJ2-3|NA
CATSDLSGPDTQYF
TGTGCCACCAGTGATCTTTCAGGGCCAGATACGCAGTATTTT
>NA|TRBV6-5|TRBJ1-5|NA
CASSYSLGTNNQPQHF
TGTGCCAGCAGTTACTCTTTAGGAACTAATAATCAGCCCCAGCATTTT
>NA|TRBV5-6|TRBJ1-2|NA
CASSLDGQIGYTF
TGTGCCAGCAGCTTGGATGGCCAAATCGGGTACACCTTC
>NA|TRBV14|TRBJ1-4|NA
CASSPRQGATNEKLFF
TGTGCCAGCAGCCCTAGGCAGGGCGCAACTAATGAAAAACTGTTTTTT
>TRBD1|TRBV10-1|TRBJ2-7|once
CASSRDRVTYEQYF
TGCGCCAGCAGTAGGGACAGGGTCACCTACGAGCAGTACTTC
>NA|TRBV5-1|TRBJ2-7|NA
CASSWRDPGASREQYF
TGCGCCAGCAGCTGGAGAGACCCAGGGGCCTCTCGGGAGCAGTACTTC
>NA|TRBV9|TRBJ2-3|NA
CASGRETDTQYF
TGTGCCAGCGGACGGGAGACAGATACGCAGTATTTT
>NA|TRBV7-6|TRBJ2-1|NA
CASSLFPSSEQFF
TGTGCCAGCAGCTTATTTCCGAGTTCTGAGCAGTTCTTC
>NA|TRBV5-8|TRBJ1-5|NA
CASSFNQGSMGNQPQHF
TGTGCCAGCAGCTTTAATCAGGGGAGCATGGGCAATCAGCCCCAGCATTTT
>NA|TRBV6-5|TRBJ1-2|NA
CASSYSAGRLGYTF
TGTGCCAGCAGTTACTCAGCAGGTCGGTTAGGCTACACCTTC
>NA|TRBV4-2|TRBJ2-7|NA
CASSQDGSRIPYEQYF
TGTGCCAGCAGCCAAGATGGGTCCAGGATCCCCTACGAGCAGTACTTC
>NA|TRBV18|TRBJ2-3|NA
CASSRGSTDTQYF
TGTGCCAGCTCACGCGGGAGCACAGATACGCAGTATTTT
>TRBD1|TRBV2|TRBJ2-2|NA
CASSEGQGLVTGELFF
TGTGCCAGCAGTGAGGGACAGGGGTTGGTCACCGGGGAGCTGTTTTTT
>TRBD2|TRBV7-2|TRBJ2-3|NA
CASRLIAGLADTQYF
TGTGCCAGCAGACTAATAGCGGGGTTAGCAGATACGCAGTATTTT